The entry that follows covers one TCR beta chain sequence. There are many counts of this clonotype. Its antigen target is currently unknown. Base qualities are missing; no much larger clone stands one base away. These data are taken from a study of low-dose radiotherapy and immunotherapy resistance in tumors (dated by TCRdb to 2022 to 2024). For context, the study as a whole: In Cohort 1, 0.5 Gy per fraction was delivered every 2 weeks, and a total PTV dose of 6.5 Gy was prescribed. Nivolumab and ipilimumab were both given intravenously, with nivolumab at a 240 mg flat dose every two weeks and ipilimumab at 1 mg/kg every six weeks. Aspirin 300 mg was taken orally once daily by patients for four cycles, starting on cycle 1 day 1. Randomization of trial participants into treatment groups was not performed. Eight patients were included in the translational analysis, namely three from the first dose cohort plus the first five from the second dose cohort. Cyclophosphamide 200 mg/m2 was administered intravenously every two weeks, one day before each radiation and immunotherapy administration. Patients in Cohort 2 were given 1 Gy per fraction every two weeks, for a total of 13 Gy across 26 weeks.

TCRdb lists the instrument as Illumina HiSeq 2500. Superscript III and a set of TRAV- and TRBV-specific primers were used to synthesize first-strand cDNA, so that both TCRalpha and TCRbeta chains were covered. A roughly 20-cycle PCR with Phusion amplified the TCRs, pairing a constant-region primer with the adapter that was attached to the V primers. The isolated mRNA was amplified using the MessageAmp II aRNA Amplification Kit, with in vitro transcription performed for about 15 hours at 37 degrees C. The Dynabeads mRNA DIRECT Purification Kit was used to isolate mRNA for TCR sequencing. Indexed Illumina adapters were added in a second Phusion PCR of roughly 25 cycles, and the PCR products were purified with AMPure XP beads. Regarding the original processing steps: Using custom Perl scripts, TCR sequences encoding the same protein were pooled, out-of-frame sequences were removed, and the abundance of each clonotype was computed. TCR sequences supported by only a single read were excluded from analysis. Shannon entropy, Gini index, clonality, richness, and the frequency of TCRs shared between repertoires were included as repertoire metrics. TCRdb cleaned the public reads at Q25 with fastp, built clones with MiXCR and kept in-frame beta chains. Every entry covers one CDR3 protein and lists the most common genes and DNA from its rows. The V and J calls were determined by TCRdb, not by the authors. This sample lists about 91,000 distinct CDR3 sequences; about 20% were detected once. The ten largest account for around 13% of the sample.

The time point tag for this specimen amounts to: after trial treatment. The sample's treatment or condition label is to be understood as: LDRT plus nivolumab, ipilimumab, low-dose cyclophosphamide and aspirin (RACIN trial). The donors took part in RACIN, a single-arm, phase I, dose-escalation trial that combined nivolumab, ipilimumab, aspirin, low-dose cyclophosphamide and low-dose radiotherapy. Patients were eligible if they had advanced solid tumors that were TIL-negative. From the germline V gene (reference sequence), CDR1 is LNHDA and CDR2 is SQIVND. At the junction V is shortened by 2 bases and J by 5 bases, with 10 bases in between. The CDR3, from cysteine to phenylalanine, totals 14 residues. The CDR3 DNA has 42 bases and is translated from base 1.

The starting material was PBMCs, obtained after low-dose radiotherapy plus immunotherapy. The chain is made from TRBV19 and TRBJ1-5; the D gene remains uncertain. The sequence was collected from a female donor with ovarian cancer. The sequenced DNA is TGTGCCAGTAGTATACAGTTTAACGATCAGCCCCAGCATTTT. Translation gives CASSIQFNDQPQHF.